The 11 T cell receptor beta chains in this list originate from one sample, sequenced in a study of blood T cell repertoires in COVID-19 (dated by TCRdb to 2020 to 2021). Library prep was done by the immunoSEQ multiplex PCR assay. Imported from immuneACCESS, the table was reduced by TCRdb to in-frame sequences with V and J called. These copies leave out some clones; in studies compared against another copy, an unresolved V gene accounts for under half, and the cause of the remainder is not known. The sample data list some 110,000 clones, and more than 60% of these were observed just once. Jointly, the top ten make up 2% to 3% of the sample. Sequencing was done on a sample of peripheral blood. Receptors originate from a man aged 50 or older with acute or convalescent COVID-19.

The chain combines TRBV10-1 with TRBJ2-3, with 10 bases identical to TRBD2. This CDR3 has 15 residues. CDR1 WNHNN and CDR2 SYGVQD come from the germline V gene (reference sequence). V was pared by 5 bases and J by 0 bases, with 2 bases of the junction left unmatched. The CDR3, as DNA: TGCGCCAGCAGTCTAGCGGGGGCTAGCACAGATACGCAGTATTTT. The encoded protein is CASSLAGASTDTQYF.

The CDR3 DNA follows: TGTGCCAGTAGCGACAGGGGACACCCCGAGCCCCAGCATTTT. Encoded protein: CASSDRGHPEPQHF. The V and J genes are TRBV19 and TRBJ1-5, with 8 bases aligning to TRBD1. This CDR3 contains 14 residues. In germline, CDR1 is LNHDA, CDR2 SQIVND (reference sequence). J gave up 8 bases and V 6 bases, and 9 bases lay outside the gene matches.

This chain connects TRBV6-6 to TRBJ2-1; 7 bases align to TRBD1. With V trimmed by 6 bases and J by 2 bases, 4 bases remained unmatched. The germline gives CDR1 MNHNY, CDR2 SVGAGI (reference sequence). This CDR3 spans 14 amino acids. For the CDR3, the DNA is TGTGCCAGCAGCCCAGGGGGTACCTACAATGAGCAGTTCTTC. Translated, it gives CASSPGGTYNEQFF.

V is TRBV5-6 and J is TRBJ2-7; tentative D call: TRBD1 (5 bases). In germline, CDR1 is SGHDT, CDR2 YYEEEE. The CDR3 has 13 amino acids. V lost 0 bases, J lost 9 bases, and 13 bases lay in between. CDR3 region: CASSLADIRGQYF. CDR3 nucleotide sequence: TGTGCCAGCAGCTTGGCCGACATAAGGGGGCAGTACTTC.

The CDR3 DNA reads as TGTGCCAGCAGCTTTCCGGGATCCTACGAGCAGTACTTC. Protein product: CASSFPGSYEQYF. The chain carries TRBV5-6 and TRBJ2-7, with D maybe TRBD2 (5 bases). The CDR3 is 13 amino acids. From germline, CDR1 is SGHDT and CDR2 YYEEEE. V lost 2 bases and J 1 base, leaving 7 bases between the germline ends.

The V gene is TRBV28, the J gene TRBJ2-5, with 9 bases identical to TRBD2. The germline V gene has CDR1 MDHEN and CDR2 SYDVKM. This CDR3 contains 14 residues. The V gene end was trimmed by 4 bases and the J gene end by 5 bases; junction bases not matched to a gene: 5. CDR3 sequence: CASSSGLALETQYF. Here the CDR3 DNA reads TGTGCCAGCAGTTCAGGACTAGCGTTGGAGACCCAGTACTTC.

J is TRBJ2-3 and V is TRBV10-1, with a tentative D call TRBD2 (5 bases). The CDR3 is made up of 16 amino acids. V was clipped by 4 bases and J by 1 base, with 15 bases between them. Germline assignment: CDR1 WNHNN and CDR2 SYGVQD (reference sequence). CDR3 sequence (DNA): TGCGCCAGCAGTGGGGGAGCGACCCATGGCACAGATACGCAGTATTTT. Translated: CASSGGATHGTDTQYF.

The CDR3 loop is CASSVTGDSSGNTIYF. In nucleotides, the CDR3 is TGTGCCAGCAGCGTAACTGGCGACAGCTCTGGAAACACCATATATTTT. This chain links TRBV9 with TRBJ1-3; TRBD1 is a possible D gene (5 bases). From germline, CDR1 is SGDLS and CDR2 YYNGEE. V was cut by 1 base and J by 0 bases, with 11 bases left in between. The CDR3 contains 16 residues.

This chain connects TRBV2 to TRBJ2-7; no clear D gene. The V and J ends lost 5 bases and 2 bases respectively, with 4 bases between them. CDR1 and CDR2 from the germline V gene are SNHLY and FYNNEI. The CDR3 length is 11 residues. DNA of the CDR3: TGTGCCAGCAGTTACACCTACGAGCAGTACTTC. Translated, it gives CASSYTYEQYF.

This chain links TRBV4-1 with TRBJ1-2, with D uncertain. Trimming shortened V by 4 bases and J by 4 bases, and 10 bases separated the two germline ends. The CDR3 is 13 residues long. Germline V gene data show CDR1 as MGHRA and CDR2 as YSYEKL. The CDR3 sequence: CASSLGLGYGYTF. CDR3 bases: TGCGCCAGCAGCCTGGGCCTTGGCTATGGCTACACCTTC.

The chain carries TRBV7-9 and TRBJ1-1, with a weak D call TRBD1 (6 bases). The length of the CDR3 is 13 residues. Germline V gene data show CDR1 as SEHNR and CDR2 as FQNEAQ (reference sequence). V lost 4 bases and J lost 4, with 10 bases in between. Here the CDR3 reads CASSSQGFTEAFF. CDR3 sequence (DNA): TGTGCCAGCAGCTCACAGGGTTTCACTGAAGCTTTCTTT. The complete variable domain, with remaining parts taken from reference TRBV7-9 and TRBJ1-1, reads DTGVSQNPRHKITKRGQNVTFRCDPISEHNRLYWYRQTLGQGPEFLTYFQNEAQLEKSRLLSDRFSAERPKGSFSTLEIQRTEQGDSAMYLCASSSQGFTEAFFGQGTRLTVV.